This T cell receptor beta chain was retrieved from a study of OX40 agonist ivuxolimab in advanced cancers. Study as a whole: Patients receiving dose escalation had hepatocellular carcinoma, melanoma, renal cell or head and neck cancer. Partial responses, seen in three patients, involved one hepatocellular carcinoma and two cutaneous melanomas.

Autoimmune disease history or systemic immunosuppression meant exclusion. Whole-study findings and limits: Normalized expansion of T-cell clones was also low for some nonresponders.

TCRdb keeps only in-frame clones here, not all; method: immunoSEQ multiplex PCR. Of about 86,000 clones in the sample, roughly 87% were seen once. Trimming pared 1 base from V and 4 bases from J, leaving 11 bases between. The CDR3 is 15 residues long. Germline-derived CDR1 and CDR2 are MGHRA and YSYEKL. Note on this clone: The target antigen is unknown.

The V call is TRBV4-1, the J call TRBJ1-5; D possibly corresponds to TRBD1 (5 bases). The TCR was taken from an adult with an advanced solid tumor such as melanoma, head and neck, liver or kidney cancer. Source: CD4+ or CD8+ T cells sorted from blood, taken in a trial of the OX40 agonist ivuxolimab. The CDR3 loop is CASSQAPEGNQPQHF. The CDR3 DNA reads as TGCGCCAGCAGCCAAGCACCTGAGGGGAATCAGCCCCAGCATTTT.